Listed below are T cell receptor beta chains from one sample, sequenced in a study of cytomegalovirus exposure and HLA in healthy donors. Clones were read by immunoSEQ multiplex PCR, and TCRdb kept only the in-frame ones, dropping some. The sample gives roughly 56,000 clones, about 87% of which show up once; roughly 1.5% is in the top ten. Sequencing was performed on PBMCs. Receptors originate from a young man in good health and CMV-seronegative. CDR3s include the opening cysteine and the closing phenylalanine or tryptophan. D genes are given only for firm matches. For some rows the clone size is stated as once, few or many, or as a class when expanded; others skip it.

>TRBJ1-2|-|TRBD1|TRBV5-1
TGCGCCAGCAGCCAGAGACAACAGGGGGCCGAGGACGGCACCTTC
CASSQRQQGAEDGTF
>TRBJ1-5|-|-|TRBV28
TGTGCCAGCAGTCTATCGGGGGATAGCAATCAGCCCCAGCATTTT
CASSLSGDSNQPQHF
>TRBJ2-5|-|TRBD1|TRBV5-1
TGCGCCAGCAGCCCCGGACAGGGGGCATGGGAGACCCAGTACTTC
CASSPGQGAWETQYF
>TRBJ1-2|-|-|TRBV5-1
TGCGCCAGCAGCCCGGACAGCTTTCGCTATGGCTACACCTTC
CASSPDSFRYGYTF
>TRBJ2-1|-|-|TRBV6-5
TGTGCCAGCAGTTACTCGCGGCCGAGCGGTGAGCAGTTCTTC
CASSYSRPSGEQFF
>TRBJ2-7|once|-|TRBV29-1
TGCAGCGTGATACAGGTAGGAGAGCAGTACTTC
CSVIQVGEQYF
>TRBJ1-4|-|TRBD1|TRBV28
TGTGCCAGCAGCCTAGGGGGCCTGAATGAAAAACTGTTTTTT
CASSLGGLNEKLFF
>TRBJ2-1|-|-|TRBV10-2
TGCGCCAGCAGTGAAGGGGCCGGTGAGCAGTTCTTC
CASSEGAGEQFF
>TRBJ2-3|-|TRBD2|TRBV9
TGTGCCAGCAGCCCTAGCGGGGGGGCCACAGATACGCAGTATTTT
CASSPSGGATDTQYF
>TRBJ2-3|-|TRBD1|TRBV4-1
TGCGCCAGCAGCACCGGGACAGACACAGATACGCAGTATTTT
CASSTGTDTDTQYF
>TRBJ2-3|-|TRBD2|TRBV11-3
TGTGCCAGCTTTTCCGGGACTAGCGGGGAAGCAGATACGCAGTATTTT
CASFSGTSGEADTQYF
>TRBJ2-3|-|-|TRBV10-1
TGCGCCAGCAGCCCTATTAACACAGATACGCAGTATTTT
CASSPINTDTQYF
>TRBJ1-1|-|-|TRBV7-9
TGTGCCAGCAGCTCCGCCGAGGGATGGAATGAAGCTTTCTTT
CASSSAEGWNEAFF
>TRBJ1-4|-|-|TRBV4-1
TGCGCCAGCGGCCCCCAGGAAAAACTGTTTTTT
CASGPQEKLFF
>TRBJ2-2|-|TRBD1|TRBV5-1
TGCGCCAGCAACCCCGGGACAGGTCATGGGGAGCTGTTTTTT
CASNPGTGHGELFF
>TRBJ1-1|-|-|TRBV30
TGTGCCTGGAGTGTACCGGCTATGAGGACTGAAGCTTTCTTT
CAWSVPAMRTEAFF
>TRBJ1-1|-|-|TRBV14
TGTGCCAGCAGCCAACTAGCGGGGGGGAACACTGAAGCTTTCTTT
CASSQLAGGNTEAFF
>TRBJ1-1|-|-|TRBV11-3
TGTGCCAGCAGCTTAGAGACTTACACTGAAGCTTTCTTT
CASSLETYTEAFF
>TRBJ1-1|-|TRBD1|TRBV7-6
TGTGCCAGCAGCTTAACAGGGGATTGGTCTGAAGCTTTCTTT
CASSLTGDWSEAFF
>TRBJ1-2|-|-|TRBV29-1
TGCAGCGGGCAGGAACCTGGCTATGGCTACACCTTC
CSGQEPGYGYTF
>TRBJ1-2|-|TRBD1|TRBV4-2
TGTGCCAGCAGCCCGGGACAGTTCAGGGACTATGGCTACACCTTC
CASSPGQFRDYGYTF
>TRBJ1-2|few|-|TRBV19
TGTGCCAGTAGAGCACAGGGTGCTAACTATGGCTACACCTTC
CASRAQGANYGYTF
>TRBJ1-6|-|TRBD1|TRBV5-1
TGCGCCAGCAGCTCGGGACAGTATAATTCACCCCTCCACTTT
CASSSGQYNSPLHF
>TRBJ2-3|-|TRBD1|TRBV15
TGTGCCACCGGGAAGGGGGCGCATAGCACAGATACGCAGTATTTT
CATGKGAHSTDTQYF
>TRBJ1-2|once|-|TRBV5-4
TGTGCCAGCAGCTCGGGTGACTATGGCTACACCTTC
CASSSGDYGYTF
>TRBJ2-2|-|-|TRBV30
TGTGCCTGGAGTATAGCAGGGACCGGGGAGCTGTTTTTT
CAWSIAGTGELFF
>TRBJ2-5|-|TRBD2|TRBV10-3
TGTGCCATAGCGGGGGCGGGGGAAGAGACCCAGTACTTC
CAIAGAGEETQYF